This TCR beta chain was documented in a study of shared clonotypes between healthy human individuals. TCRdb's table, derived via immunoSEQ multiplex PCR, lists solely in-frame clones and lacks some. Of 1,400,000 or so clones listed, approximately 98.5% are singletons. The V gene lost 6 bases and the J gene lost 4 bases, with 12 bases spanning the gap. This CDR3 is built from 12 residues. Germline loops: CDR1 SQVTM, CDR2 ANQGSEA. Regarding this clone: The sample contains more than one DNA sequence encoding this CDR3.

Sample: naive CD4+ T cells sorted from blood. This sample's subset: CD45RA+ positively selected. The source of this sequence is a man younger than 45 in good health. V usage is TRBV29-1 and J usage is TRBJ2-5, with a tentative D call TRBD1 (7 bases). CDR3 loop: CSVLQGGETQYF. The CDR3 DNA reads as TGCAGCGTGCTTCAGGGGGGAGAGACCCAGTACTTC.